This section outlines one TCR beta chain sequence together with its context. The sample belongs to a study of shared clonotypes between healthy human individuals. Evenly divided among several immunoSEQ plates was the genomic DNA of each subset. Libraries were prepared by immunoSEQ multiplex PCR; TCRdb keeps only in-frame clonotypes and omits some of them. The sample has around 1,000,000 clones, approximately 75% seen once. The study drew all its donors from Caucasian adults living in Nashville, Tennessee. The source material was memory CD4+ T cells from PBMCs. As for subset: CD45RA-negative fraction. The sequence derives from a young man in good health. Some clones in this sample may be carry-over from other donors' samples.

CDR3 in amino acids: CATARGASTDTQYF. In DNA form, the CDR3 reads TGTGCCACCGCAAGGGGCGCTAGCACAGATACGCAGTATTTT. The chain is built from TRBV9 and TRBJ2-3, with TRBD1 as a possible D gene (5 bases). The germline gives CDR1 SGDLS, CDR2 YYNGEE. Trimming stripped 9 bases from V and 0 bases from J, with 14 bases between. This CDR3 region has 14 residues.